The 9 T cell receptor beta chains given below trace back to one sample, sequenced in a study of Graves' ophthalmopathy and Graves' hyperthyroidism. Researchers took RNA transcripts and amplified TCR beta CDR3 regions from them. RT-PCR in the first round used HTBI primers; a second-round multiplex PCR followed. Using its own MiXCR run on the multiplex PCR reads, TCRdb lists one record per CDR3 protein. The top ten hold roughly 6.5% of the sample, which has 20,000 to 30,000 distinct CDR3 sequences, around 50% seen once. Input material: peripheral blood. Receptors were obtained from an adult woman with stable Graves' hyperthyroidism.

This chain links TRBV10-3 with TRBJ2-1; 9 bases match TRBD2. V shed 3 bases and J 8 bases; nucleotides not matched to a gene: 8. This CDR3 has 15 residues. CDR1 is ENHRY, CDR2 SYGVKD, per germline. CDR3 sequence reads: CAISDGGAGGYEQFF. CDR3 in DNA: TGTGCCATCAGTGATGGTGGGGCGGGAGGGTATGAGCAGTTCTTC.

This clonotype was observed many times. The gene calls are TRBV11-1 and TRBJ2-1; TRBD1 aligns across 7 bases. The V gene end was trimmed by 2 bases and the J gene end by 12 bases; junction bases not matched to a gene: 19. Germline V lookup: CDR1 SGHAT, CDR2 FQDESV (reference sequence). The length of the CDR3 is 17 residues. The DNA of the CDR3 is TGTGCCAGCAGCTTAAGGCCGACAGGGTCTAGCACAGATACGCAGTTCTTC. This sequence encodes CASSLRPTGSSTDTQFF.

This clonotype was picked up many times. V and J are TRBV6-1 and TRBJ1-2; TRBD1 is a possible D gene (5 bases). The germline gives CDR1 MNHNS, CDR2 SASEGT. The CDR3 consists of 15 residues. Trimming stripped 5 bases from V and 1 base from J, with 14 bases between. This chain's CDR3 is CASSTQWGGNYGYTF. As DNA, the CDR3 is TGTGCCAGCAGTACCCAGTGGGGGGGTAACTATGGCTACACCTTC.

This clonotype was observed a handful of times. The genes are TRBV20-1 and TRBJ2-1; no reliable D call. V was cut by 5 bases and J by 4 bases, with 15 bases left in between. CDR1 and CDR2 from the germline V gene are DFQATT and SNEGSKA (reference sequence). This CDR3 spans 14 amino acids. The CDR3 protein is CSAPDIGRYNEQFF. For the CDR3, the DNA is TGCAGTGCTCCCGATATCGGACGGTACAATGAGCAGTTCTTC.

In its sample, this clonotype was seen once. This chain uses TRBV7-6 with TRBJ2-5, with D uncertain. The CDR3 extends over 14 amino acids. The V gene's germline CDR1 is SGHVS and CDR2 FNYEAQ. Trimming cost V 1 base and J 5 bases, with 11 bases left between them. Here the CDR3 DNA reads TGTGCCAGCAGCTTAGGGGTGGGATCGGAGACCCAGTACTTC. It is translated as CASSLGVGSETQYF.

This chain uses TRBV7-2 with TRBJ1-1; 12 positions agree with TRBD1. This CDR3 contains 17 residues. Germline V CDR1 and CDR2: SGHTA, FQGNSA. The V and J ends lost 2 bases and 0 bases, in that order; junction bases with no gene match: 4. CDR3 loop: CASSLKGQGAMNTEAFF. The DNA of the CDR3 is TGTGCCAGCAGCTTAAAGGGACAGGGGGCGATGAACACTGAAGCTTTCTTT.

This clonotype was recorded many times. V and J are TRBV11-1 and TRBJ2-5, with unresolved D. This CDR3 contains 14 residues. Germline V gene lookup returns CDR1 SGHAT and CDR2 FQDESV (reference sequence). The V end was cut by 2 bases, the J end by 1 base, with 8 bases between. The CDR3 DNA sequence: TGTGCCAGCAGCTTACGGTTCCTCCAAGAGACCCAGTACTTC. It encodes CASSLRFLQETQYF.

V gene TRBV25-1 combines with J gene TRBJ2-1; 10 nucleotides align to TRBD2. CDR1 and CDR2 from the germline V gene are MGHDK and SYGVNS. The CDR3 runs 17 residues. V lost 5 bases to trimming and J lost 8 bases; unmatched junction nucleotides: 15. Written as DNA, the CDR3 is TGTGCCAGCAGTCGACAAGCGGGAGGGAAGGTGGAAGATGAGCAGTTCTTC. This sequence encodes CASSRQAGGKVEDEQFF.

This clonotype was counted at least ten times. V is TRBV7-8 and J is TRBJ2-5; TRBD2 agrees at 7 bases. The ends lost 5 bases at V and 4 bases at J; junction bases unmatched: 13. The CDR3 length is 16 residues. Germline V gene sequence: CDR1 SGHVS, CDR2 FQNEAQ. The CDR3 is CASSPSPGGWGETQYF. CDR3 DNA: TGTGCCAGCAGCCCCAGCCCCGGGGGGTGGGGAGAGACCCAGTACTTC.